This section outlines one TCR beta chain sequence together with its context. The antigen is not known. This CDR3 has 16 residues. Between the trimmed V and J ends, which lost 5 bases and 1 base, there was a span of 17 bases. Germline CDR1 is MDHEN and CDR2 is SYDVKM. This record comes from a study of post-analysis software for immune sequencing data. Study outcomes and limitations: In multiple sclerosis, normalized Chao1 diversity was significantly below that of controls. Higher frequency in patients than in controls was seen for about 5 TRBV segments, with TRBV5-6, TRBV5-1 and TRBV20-1 among them.

Incorporated into the TCR beta cDNA libraries were unique molecular identifiers, which served to reduce PCR and sequencing biases. Yield was 450,000 to 650,000 cDNA molecules from roughly 0.93 to 9.6 million T cells. TCRdb passed the PCR reads through MiXCR, listing each CDR3 protein once. The sample includes some 890,000 distinct CDR3 sequences, around 53% of them seen just once. The TCR originated in a girl aged 5-17 years with multiple sclerosis. This rearrangement joins TRBV28 to TRBJ2-5, with D maybe TRBD1 (6 bases). Sequenced material: blood. The chain's CDR3 is CASSHVTRDIQETQYF. CDR3 in DNA: TGTGCCAGCAGTCACGTAACCAGGGACATCCAAGAGACCCAGTACTTC.